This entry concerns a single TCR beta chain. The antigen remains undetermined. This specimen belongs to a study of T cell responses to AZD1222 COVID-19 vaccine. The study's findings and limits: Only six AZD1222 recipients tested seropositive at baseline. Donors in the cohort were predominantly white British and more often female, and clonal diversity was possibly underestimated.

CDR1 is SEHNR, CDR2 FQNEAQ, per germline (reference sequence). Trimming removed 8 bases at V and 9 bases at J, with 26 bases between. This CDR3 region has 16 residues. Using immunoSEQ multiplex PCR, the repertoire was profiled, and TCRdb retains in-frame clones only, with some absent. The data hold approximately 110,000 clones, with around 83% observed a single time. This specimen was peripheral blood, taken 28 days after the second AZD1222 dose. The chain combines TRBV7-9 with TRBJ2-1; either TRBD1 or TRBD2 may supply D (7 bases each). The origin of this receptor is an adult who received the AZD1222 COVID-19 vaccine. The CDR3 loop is CASGGGSSGGGFEQFF. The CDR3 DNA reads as TGTGCCAGCGGTGGAGGCAGCTCAGGGGGGGGCTTTGAGCAGTTCTTC.